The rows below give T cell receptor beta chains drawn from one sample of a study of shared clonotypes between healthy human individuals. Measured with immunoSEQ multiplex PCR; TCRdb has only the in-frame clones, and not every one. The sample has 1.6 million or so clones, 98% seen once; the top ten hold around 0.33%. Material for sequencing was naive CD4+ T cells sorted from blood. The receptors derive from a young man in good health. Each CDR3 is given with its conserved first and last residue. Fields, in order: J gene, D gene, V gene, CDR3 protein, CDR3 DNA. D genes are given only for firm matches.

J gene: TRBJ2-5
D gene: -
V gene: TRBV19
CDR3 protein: CASSITSRGTQYF
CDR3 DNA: TGTGCCAGTAGTATTACTTCCCGGGGGACCCAGTACTTC

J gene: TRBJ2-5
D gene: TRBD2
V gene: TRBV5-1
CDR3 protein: CASSLRTSGTETQYF
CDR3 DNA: TGCGCCAGCAGCCTGCGGACTAGCGGGACAGAGACCCAGTACTTC

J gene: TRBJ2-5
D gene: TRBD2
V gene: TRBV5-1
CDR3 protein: CASSLELAGRGETQYF
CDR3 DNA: TGCGCCAGCAGCTTGGAATTAGCGGGGAGGGGTGAGACCCAGTACTTC

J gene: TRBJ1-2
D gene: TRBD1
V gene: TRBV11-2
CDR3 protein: CATPSGQAGYDAYTF
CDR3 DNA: TGTGCCACCCCAAGTGGACAGGCGGGCTATGATGCCTACACCTTC

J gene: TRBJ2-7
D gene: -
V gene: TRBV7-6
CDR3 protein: CASSSLLGPSSYEQYF
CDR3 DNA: TGTGCCAGCAGCTCCCTCCTTGGCCCCTCATCTTACGAGCAGTACTTC

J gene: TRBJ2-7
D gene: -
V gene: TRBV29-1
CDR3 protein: CSVDRGSDEQYF
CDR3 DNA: TGCAGCGTTGATCGAGGCAGCGACGAGCAGTACTTC

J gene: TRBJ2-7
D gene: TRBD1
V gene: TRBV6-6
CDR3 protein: CASSYSGQGDEQYF
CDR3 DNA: TGTGCCAGCAGTTACTCCGGACAGGGGGACGAGCAGTACTTC

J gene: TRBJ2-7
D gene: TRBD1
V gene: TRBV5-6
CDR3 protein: CASSLAGQAYEQYF
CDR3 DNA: TGTGCCAGCAGCTTGGCCGGACAGGCCTACGAGCAGTACTTC

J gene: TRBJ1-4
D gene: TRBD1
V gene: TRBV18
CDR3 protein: CASSPDGTANEKLFF
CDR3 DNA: TGTGCCAGCTCACCAGACGGGACAGCTAATGAAAAACTGTTTTTT

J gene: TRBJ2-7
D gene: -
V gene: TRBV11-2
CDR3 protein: CASSLDSPGSFAYEQYF
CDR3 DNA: TGTGCCAGCAGCTTAGATAGCCCGGGGTCCTTCGCCTACGAGCAGTACTTC

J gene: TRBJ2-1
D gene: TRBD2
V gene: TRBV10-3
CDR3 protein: CAISGLAGHNEQFF
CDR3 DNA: TGTGCCATCAGTGGGTTAGCGGGACATAATGAGCAGTTCTTC

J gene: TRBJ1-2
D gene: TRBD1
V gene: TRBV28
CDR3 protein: CASRLGGTGYGYTF
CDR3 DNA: TGTGCCAGCAGACTAGGTGGGACAGGCTATGGCTACACCTTC

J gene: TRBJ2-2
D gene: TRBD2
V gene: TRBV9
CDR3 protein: CASSQRLAATGELFF
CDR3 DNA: TGTGCCAGCAGCCAACGTCTAGCGGCCACCGGGGAGCTGTTTTTT

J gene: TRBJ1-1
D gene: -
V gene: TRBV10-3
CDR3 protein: CAISLSALAEAFF
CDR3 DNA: TGTGCCATCAGTTTATCCGCGTTAGCTGAAGCTTTCTTT

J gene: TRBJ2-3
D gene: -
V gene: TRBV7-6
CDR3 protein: CASSSGPLTDTQYF
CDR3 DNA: TGTGCCAGCAGCTCGGGACCTCTCACAGATACGCAGTATTTT